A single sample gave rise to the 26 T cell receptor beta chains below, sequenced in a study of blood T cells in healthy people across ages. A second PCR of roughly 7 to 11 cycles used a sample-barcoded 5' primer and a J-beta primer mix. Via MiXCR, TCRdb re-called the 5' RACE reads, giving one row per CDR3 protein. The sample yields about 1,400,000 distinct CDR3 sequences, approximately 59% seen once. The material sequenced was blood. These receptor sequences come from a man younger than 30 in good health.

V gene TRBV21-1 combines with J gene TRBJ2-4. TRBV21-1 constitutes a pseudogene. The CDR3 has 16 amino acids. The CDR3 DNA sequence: TGTGCCAGCAGCAAAGGAGGAGAACTAGCCAAAAACATTCAGTACTTC. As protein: CASSKGGELAKNIQYF.

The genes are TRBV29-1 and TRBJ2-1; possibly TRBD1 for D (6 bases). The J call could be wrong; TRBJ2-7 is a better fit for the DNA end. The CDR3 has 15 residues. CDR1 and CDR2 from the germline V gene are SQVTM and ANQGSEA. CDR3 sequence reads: CSVEDPAGEVHEQYF. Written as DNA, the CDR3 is TGCAGCGTTGAAGATCCAGCAGGGGAAGTCCACGAGCAGTACTTC.

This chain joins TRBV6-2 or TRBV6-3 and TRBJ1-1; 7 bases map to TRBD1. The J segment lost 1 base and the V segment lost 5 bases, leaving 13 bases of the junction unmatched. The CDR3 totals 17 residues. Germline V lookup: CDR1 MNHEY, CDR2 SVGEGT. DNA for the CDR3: TGTGCCAGCAGTCCATCAGGGGGTCGTGTGTGGAACACTGAAGCTTTCTTT. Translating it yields CASSPSGGRVWNTEAFF.

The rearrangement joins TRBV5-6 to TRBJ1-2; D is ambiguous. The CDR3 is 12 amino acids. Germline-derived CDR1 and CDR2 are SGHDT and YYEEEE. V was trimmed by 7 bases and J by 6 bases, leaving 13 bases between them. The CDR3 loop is CASSGPADGYTF. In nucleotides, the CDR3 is TGTGCCAGCTCCGGCCCGGCGGATGGCTACACCTTC.

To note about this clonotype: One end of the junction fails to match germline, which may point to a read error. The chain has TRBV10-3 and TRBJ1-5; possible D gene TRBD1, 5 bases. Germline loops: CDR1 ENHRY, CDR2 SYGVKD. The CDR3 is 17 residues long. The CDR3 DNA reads TGTGCCACCAGTTTCGTCGGACAAAAGTATAGCAATCGGCCCCAGCATTTT. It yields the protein CATSFVGQKYSNRPQHF.

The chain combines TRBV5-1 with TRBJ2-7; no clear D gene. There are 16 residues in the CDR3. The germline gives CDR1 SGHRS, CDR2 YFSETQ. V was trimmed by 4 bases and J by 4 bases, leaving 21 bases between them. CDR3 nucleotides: TGCGCCAGCAGCGGAACGACACGGGCGAAGGCGTACGAGCAGTACTTC. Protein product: CASSGTTRAKAYEQYF.

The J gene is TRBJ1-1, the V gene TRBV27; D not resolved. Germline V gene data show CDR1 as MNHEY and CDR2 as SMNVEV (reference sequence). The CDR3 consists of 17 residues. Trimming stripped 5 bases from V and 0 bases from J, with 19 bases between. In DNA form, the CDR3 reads TGTGCCAGCAGTCTCTTTCGTCCTCCGGGGATGAACACTGAAGCTTTCTTT. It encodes CASSLFRPPGMNTEAFF.

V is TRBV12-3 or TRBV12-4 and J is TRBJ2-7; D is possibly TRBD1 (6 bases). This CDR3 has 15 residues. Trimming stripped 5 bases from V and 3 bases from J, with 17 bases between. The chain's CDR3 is CASSPAGAAGYEQYF. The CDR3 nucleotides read TGTGCCAGCAGTCCCGCAGGGGCGGCGGGCTACGAGCAGTACTTC.

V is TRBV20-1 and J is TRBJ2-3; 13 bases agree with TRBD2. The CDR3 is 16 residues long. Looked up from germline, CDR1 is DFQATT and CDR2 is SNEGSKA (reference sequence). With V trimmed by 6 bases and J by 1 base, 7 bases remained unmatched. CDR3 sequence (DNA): TGCAGTGCCCCCGGGACTAGCGGGACGGGCACAGATACGCAGTATTTT. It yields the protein CSAPGTSGTGTDTQYF.

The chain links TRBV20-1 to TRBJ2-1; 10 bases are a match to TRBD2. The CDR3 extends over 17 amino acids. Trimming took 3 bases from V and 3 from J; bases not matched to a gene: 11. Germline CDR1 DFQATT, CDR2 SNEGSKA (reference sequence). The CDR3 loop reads CSARGALLAGCYNEQFF. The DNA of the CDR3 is TGCAGTGCTAGGGGAGCCTTACTAGCGGGATGCTACAATGAGCAGTTCTTC.

The CDR3 DNA sequence: TGTGCCAGCAGCCCGGATGGGGGCGGGGGAGATACGCAGTATTTT. It translates to CASSPDGGGGDTQYF. V usage is TRBV5-5 and J usage is TRBJ2-3, with D possibly TRBD2 on 7 matching bases. The CDR3 runs 15 residues. The V end was cut by 4 bases, the J end by 5 bases, with 17 bases between. Germline lookup yields CDR1 SGHKS and CDR2 YYEKEE (reference sequence).

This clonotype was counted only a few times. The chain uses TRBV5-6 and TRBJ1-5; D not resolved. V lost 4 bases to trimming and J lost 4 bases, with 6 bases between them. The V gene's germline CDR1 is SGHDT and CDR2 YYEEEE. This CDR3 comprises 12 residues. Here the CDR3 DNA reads TGTGCCAGCAGCCAAGAGAATCAGCCCCAGCATTTT. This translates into CASSQENQPQHF.

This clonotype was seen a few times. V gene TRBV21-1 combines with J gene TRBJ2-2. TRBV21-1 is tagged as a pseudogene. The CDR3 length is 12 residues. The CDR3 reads CASGSNTGELFF. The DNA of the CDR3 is TGTGCCAGCGGGTCGAACACCGGGGAGCTGTTTTTT.

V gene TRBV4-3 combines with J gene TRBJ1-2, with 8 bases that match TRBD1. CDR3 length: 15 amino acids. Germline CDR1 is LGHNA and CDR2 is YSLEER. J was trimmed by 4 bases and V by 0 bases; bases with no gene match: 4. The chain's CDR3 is CASSQEAGGSYGYTF. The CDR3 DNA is TGCGCCAGCAGCCAAGAGGCAGGGGGCAGCTATGGCTACACCTTC.

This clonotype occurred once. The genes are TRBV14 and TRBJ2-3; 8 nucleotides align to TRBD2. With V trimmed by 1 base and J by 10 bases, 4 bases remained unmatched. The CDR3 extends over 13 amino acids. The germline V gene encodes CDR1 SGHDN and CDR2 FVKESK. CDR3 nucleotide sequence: TGTGCCAGCAGCCAAGGGACTAGCTGGGCGCAGTATTTT. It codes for CASSQGTSWAQYF.

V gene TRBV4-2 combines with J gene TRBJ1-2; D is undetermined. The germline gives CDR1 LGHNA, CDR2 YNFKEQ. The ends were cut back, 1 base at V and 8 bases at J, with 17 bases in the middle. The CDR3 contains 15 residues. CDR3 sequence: CASSQGGRVTKGYTF. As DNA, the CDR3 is TGTGCCAGCAGCCAAGGTGGAAGGGTAACGAAGGGCTACACCTTC.

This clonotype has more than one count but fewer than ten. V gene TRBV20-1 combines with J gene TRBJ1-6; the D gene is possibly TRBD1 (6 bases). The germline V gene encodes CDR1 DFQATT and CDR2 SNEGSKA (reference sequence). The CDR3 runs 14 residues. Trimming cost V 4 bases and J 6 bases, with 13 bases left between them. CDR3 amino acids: CSANRGPVNSPLHF. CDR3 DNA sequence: TGCAGTGCTAATCGGGGGCCGGTTAATTCACCCCTCCACTTT.

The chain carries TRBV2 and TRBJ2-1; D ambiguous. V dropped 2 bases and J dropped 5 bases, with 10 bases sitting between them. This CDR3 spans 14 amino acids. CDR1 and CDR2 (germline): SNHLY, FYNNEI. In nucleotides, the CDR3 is TGTGCCAGCAGTGAATTAATTCCAGACAATGAGCAGTTCTTC. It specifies CASSELIPDNEQFF.

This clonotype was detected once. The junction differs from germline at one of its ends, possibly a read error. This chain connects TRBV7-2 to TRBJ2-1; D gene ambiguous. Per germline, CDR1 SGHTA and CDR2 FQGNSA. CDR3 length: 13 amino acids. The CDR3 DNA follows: TGTGCCATCAGCGCGCAAGTGGGCGATGAGCAGTTCTTC. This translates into CAISAQVGDEQFF.

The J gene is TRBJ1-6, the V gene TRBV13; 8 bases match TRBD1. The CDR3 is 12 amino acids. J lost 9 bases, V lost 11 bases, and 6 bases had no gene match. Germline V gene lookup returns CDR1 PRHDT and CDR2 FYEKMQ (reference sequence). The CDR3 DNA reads TGTGCCTCCGGGACAGGCCGTTCACCCCTCCACTTT. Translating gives CASGTGRSPLHF. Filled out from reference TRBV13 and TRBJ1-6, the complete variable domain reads AAGVIQSPRHLIKEKRETATLKCYPIPRHDTVYWYQQGPGQDPQFLISFYEKMQSDKGSIPDRFSAQQFSDYHSELNMSSLELGDSALYFCASGTGRSPLHFGNGTRLTVT.

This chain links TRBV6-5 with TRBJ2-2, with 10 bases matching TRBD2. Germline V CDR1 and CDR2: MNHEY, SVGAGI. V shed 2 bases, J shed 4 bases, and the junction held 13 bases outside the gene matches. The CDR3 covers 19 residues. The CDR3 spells CASSYEGLAGVWGTGELFF. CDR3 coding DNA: TGTGCCAGCAGTTACGAAGGCCTAGCGGGGGTTTGGGGCACCGGGGAGCTGTTTTTT.

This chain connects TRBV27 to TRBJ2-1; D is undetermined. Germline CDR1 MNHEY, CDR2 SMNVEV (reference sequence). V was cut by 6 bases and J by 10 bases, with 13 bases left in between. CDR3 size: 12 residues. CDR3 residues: CASRLRPTEQFF. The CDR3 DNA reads TGTGCCAGCAGATTGCGCCCTACCGAGCAGTTCTTC.

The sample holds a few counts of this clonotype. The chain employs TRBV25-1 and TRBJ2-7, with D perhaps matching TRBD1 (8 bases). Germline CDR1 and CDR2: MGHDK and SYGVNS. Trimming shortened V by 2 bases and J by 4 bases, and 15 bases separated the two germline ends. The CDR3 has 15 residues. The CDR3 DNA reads TGTGCCAGCAGTGAAGGAACAGGGGGGGGATACGAGCAGTACTTC. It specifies CASSEGTGGGYEQYF.

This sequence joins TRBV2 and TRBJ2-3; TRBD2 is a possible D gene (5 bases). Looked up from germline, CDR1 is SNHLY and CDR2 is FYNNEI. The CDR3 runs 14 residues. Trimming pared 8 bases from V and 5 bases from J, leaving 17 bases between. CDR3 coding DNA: TGTGCCAGCCTGATGAGGGAGAGGTTAGATACGCAGTATTTT. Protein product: CASLMRERLDTQYF.

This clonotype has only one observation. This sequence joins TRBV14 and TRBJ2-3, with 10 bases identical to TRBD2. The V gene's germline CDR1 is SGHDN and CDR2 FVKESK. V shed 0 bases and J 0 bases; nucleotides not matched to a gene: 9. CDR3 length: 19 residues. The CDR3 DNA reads TGTGCCAGCAGCCAAGATGGGCTAGCGGGGGCTACTAGCACAGATACGCAGTATTTT. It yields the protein CASSQDGLAGATSTDTQYF. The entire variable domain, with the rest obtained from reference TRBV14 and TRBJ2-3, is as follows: EAGVTQFPSHSVIEKGQTVTLRCDPISGHDNLYWYRRVMGKEIKFLLHFVKESKQDESGMPNNRFLAERTGGTYSTLKVQPAELEDSGVYFCASSQDGLAGATSTDTQYFGPGTRLTVL.

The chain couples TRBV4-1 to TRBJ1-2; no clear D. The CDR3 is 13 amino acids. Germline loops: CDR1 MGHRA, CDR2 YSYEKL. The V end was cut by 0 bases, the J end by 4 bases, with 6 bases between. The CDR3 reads CASSQDWRYGYTF. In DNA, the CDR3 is TGCGCCAGCAGCCAAGACTGGCGCTATGGCTACACCTTC.